These 26 T cell receptor beta chains originate from one sample sequenced in a study of OX40 agonist ivuxolimab in advanced cancers. This table comes from immunoSEQ multiplex PCR, and its TCRdb copy is limited to in-frame clones, with some not included. The repertoire consists of approximately 82,000 clones, with almost 85% occurring once and the leading ten covering approximately 25%. The material sequenced was CD4+ or CD8+ T cells sorted from blood, taken in a trial of the OX40 agonist ivuxolimab. These receptors were taken from an adult with an advanced solid tumor such as melanoma, head and neck, liver or kidney cancer.

This clone was seen once. This chain links TRBV11-2 with TRBJ1-2; D not certain. The CDR3 has 15 amino acids. V dropped 0 bases and J dropped 0 bases, with 8 bases sitting between them. Germline lookup yields CDR1 SGHAT and CDR2 FQNNGV. The CDR3 nucleotides read TGTGCCAGCAGCTTAGATCGGATCTCTAACTATGGCTACACCTTC. It yields the protein CASSLDRISNYGYTF.

The chain recombines TRBV7-2 with TRBJ2-7; tentative D call: TRBD2 (6 bases). This CDR3 contains 15 residues. CDR1 is SGHTA and CDR2 is FQGNSA in the germline V gene. Trimming removed 2 bases from V and 3 bases from J, with 14 bases in between. CDR3 protein: CASSLWGDFFYEQYF. The CDR3 DNA is TGTGCCAGCAGCTTATGGGGGGACTTCTTCTACGAGCAGTACTTC.

The CDR3 sequence is CASSISGQGRTEAFF. In DNA, the CDR3 is TGTGCCAGTAGTATATCGGGACAGGGGAGGACTGAAGCTTTCTTT. This rearrangement joins TRBV19 to TRBJ1-1, with TRBD1 matching over 10 bases. V dropped 2 bases and J dropped 5; count of bases not matched to a gene: 5. Per germline, CDR1 LNHDA and CDR2 SQIVND (reference sequence). This CDR3 spans 15 amino acids.

This chain connects TRBV6-1 to TRBJ2-7; D is undetermined. Trimming pared 4 bases from V and 2 bases from J, leaving 12 bases between. This CDR3 spans 14 amino acids. The germline CDR1 and CDR2 sequences are MNHNS and SASEGT. CDR3 nucleotide sequence: TGTGCCAGCAGTGTACTACGTGGGACCTACGAGCAGTACTTC. Amino acids: CASSVLRGTYEQYF.

The chain is built from TRBV7-9 and TRBJ1-6; tentatively, D is TRBD1 (5 bases). CDR1 SEHNR and CDR2 FQNEAQ come from the germline V gene (reference sequence). The CDR3 runs to 16 residues. Trimming removed 5 bases at V and 6 bases at J, with 17 bases between. The CDR3 DNA reads TGTGCCAGCAGCCCCCGGGGGAAGGGGACTAATTCACCCCTCCACTTT. Translated: CASSPRGKGTNSPLHF.

This clone was observed once. The V call is TRBV5-1, the J call TRBJ1-3; D unresolved. The V end was cut by 1 base, the J end by 8 bases, with 10 bases between. The CDR3 is 13 residues long. The V gene's germline CDR1 is SGHRS and CDR2 YFSETQ. The CDR3 here is CASSLRERDTIYF. The CDR3 bases are TGCGCCAGCAGCTTGAGGGAACGGGACACCATATATTTT. The full variable domain, rest sourced from reference TRBV5-1 and TRBJ1-3, is KAGVTQTPRYLIKTRGQQVTLSCSPISGHRSVSWYQQTPGQGLQFLFEYFSETQRNKGNFPGRFSGRQFSNSRSEMNVSTLELGDSALYLCASSLRERDTIYFGEGSWLTVV.

The rearrangement links TRBV7-2 to TRBJ1-2; TRBD1 might be the D (5 bases). Trimming took off 5 bases at V and 4 bases at J, with 17 bases between the two ends. The CDR3 sequence is 15 residues long. The germline CDR1 and CDR2 sequences are SGHTA and FQGNSA. CDR3 nucleotides: TGTGCCAGCAGCCCGACCGGGACGGCATTCTATGGCTACACCTTC. Amino acids: CASSPTGTAFYGYTF.

The chain is built from TRBV28 and TRBJ2-7, with TRBD1 matching over 11 bases. CDR1 and CDR2 (germline): MDHEN, SYDVKM. This CDR3 has 15 residues. V was pared by 3 bases and J by 3 bases, with 4 bases of the junction left unmatched. The CDR3 reads CASSFTGTGGYEQYF. In DNA form, the CDR3 reads TGTGCCAGCAGTTTTACCGGGACAGGGGGCTACGAGCAGTACTTC.

The CDR3 spells CASMSGQGFDEQYF. In DNA form, the CDR3 reads TGTGCCAGCATGTCCGGACAGGGTTTCGACGAGCAGTACTTC. This chain connects TRBV28 to TRBJ2-7; 8 bases match TRBD1. J was trimmed by 5 bases and V by 7 bases; bases with no gene match: 10. Germline V gene sequence: CDR1 MDHEN, CDR2 SYDVKM. This CDR3 has 14 amino acids. Complete variable domain (other parts from reference TRBV28 and TRBJ2-7): DVKVTQSSRYLVKRTGEKVFLECVQDMDHENMFWYRQDPGLGLRLIYFSYDVKMKEKGDIPEGYSVSREKKERFSLILESASTNQTSMYLCASMSGQGFDEQYFGPGTRLTVT.

The V gene is TRBV11-2, the J gene TRBJ2-7; D may be TRBD2 (5 bases). The V end lost 4 bases, the J end lost 4 bases, and 23 bases lay between the germline ends. The length of the CDR3 is 17 residues. Germline values: CDR1 SGHAT, CDR2 FQNNGV. CDR3 amino acids: CASSSLGGGSFVYEQYF. CDR3 in DNA: TGTGCCAGCAGCTCCCTTGGAGGAGGCAGCTTTGTTTACGAGCAGTACTTC.

The V call is TRBV4-2, the J call TRBJ2-7; 7 positions agree with TRBD1. CDR3 length: 14 amino acids. J lost 3 bases, V lost 4 bases, and 6 bases had no gene match. Germline V gives CDR1 LGHNA, CDR2 YNFKEQ. The CDR3 DNA reads as TGTGCCAGCAGCCGGTGGGGGACAGACTACGAGCAGTACTTC. It translates to CASSRWGTDYEQYF.

This rearrangement joins TRBV5-1 to TRBJ2-7; a weak D match, TRBD1 (5 bases). Trimming left V 0 bases short and J 6 bases short, with 7 bases between. This CDR3 spans 12 amino acids. The germline CDR1 and CDR2 sequences are SGHRS and YFSETQ. CDR3 DNA: TGCGCCAGCAGCTTGGAGGGGTTCGAGCAGTACTTC. Protein product: CASSLEGFEQYF.

The rearrangement joins TRBV9 to TRBJ1-4, with 7 bases matching TRBD1. Germline CDR1 reads SGDLS; CDR2 reads YYNGEE. Germline trimming cut 4 bases from V and 8 bases from J; bases unmatched to any gene: 11. CDR3 length: 15 amino acids. CDR3 coding DNA: TGTGCCAGCAGCTCTCGGGGGACAGTCTCCGAAAAACTGTTTTTT. Protein sequence: CASSSRGTVSEKLFF. Filled out from reference TRBV9 and TRBJ1-4, the complete variable domain reads DSGVTQTPKHLITATGQRVTLRCSPRSGDLSVYWYQQSLDQGLQFLIQYYNGEERAKGNILERFSAQQFPDLHSELNLSSLELGDSALYFCASSSRGTVSEKLFFGSGTQLSVL.

The chain is built from TRBV4-1 and TRBJ2-4; 8 bases map to TRBD2. The germline CDR1 and CDR2 sequences are MGHRA and YSYEKL. The CDR3 totals 17 residues. V gave up 4 bases and J gave up 7 bases; unmatched junction bases: 15. CDR3 nucleotide sequence: TGCGCCAGCAGCCCCCGAGGTCGGGAGGGCACATGGAACATTCAGTACTTC. Translating gives CASSPRGREGTWNIQYF.

This chain links TRBV2 with TRBJ1-3, with TRBD1 as a possible D gene (5 bases). The CDR3 has 14 amino acids. V lost 2 bases and J 6 bases, leaving 11 bases between the germline ends. The germline gives CDR1 SNHLY, CDR2 FYNNEI. The CDR3 sequence is CASSESRVANTIYF. The CDR3 DNA sequence: TGTGCCAGCAGTGAAAGCAGGGTAGCAAACACCATATATTTT.

The rearrangement links TRBV27 to TRBJ2-1; D might be TRBD1 (6 bases). The CDR3 is made up of 16 amino acids. Germline assignment: CDR1 MNHEY and CDR2 SMNVEV (reference sequence). Trimming stripped 5 bases from V and 0 bases from J, with 14 bases between. CDR3 DNA sequence: TGTGCCAGCAGTCCGTCTCTAGGGGGCTCCTACAATGAGCAGTTCTTC. Translation gives CASSPSLGGSYNEQFF.

The chain couples TRBV28 to TRBJ1-5; the match to TRBD1 covers 7 bases. Unmatched junction bases numbered 5, after V lost 6 bases and J lost 0 bases. From germline, CDR1 is MDHEN and CDR2 SYDVKM. This CDR3 spans 15 amino acids. CDR3 bases: TGTGCCAGCAGGAGTCAGGGGGTTAGCAATCAGCCCCAGCATTTT. Translating gives CASRSQGVSNQPQHF.

The chain uses TRBV14 and TRBJ2-5; the D is unclear. The germline gives CDR1 SGHDN, CDR2 FVKESK. This CDR3 is built from 13 residues. V lost 1 base and J 2 bases, leaving 5 bases between the germline ends. This CDR3 is CASSQVLQETQYF. CDR3 DNA: TGTGCCAGCAGCCAAGTGTTGCAAGAGACCCAGTACTTC.

The rearrangement joins TRBV5-4 to TRBJ1-4; D possibly corresponds to TRBD1 (6 bases). Germline assignment: CDR1 SGHNT and CDR2 YYREEE (reference sequence). V was cut by 2 bases and J by 6 bases, with 11 bases left in between. CDR3 length: 14 amino acids. In DNA form, the CDR3 reads TGTGCCAGCAGCTTTCGGGCAGGGGATGAAAAACTGTTTTTT. The encoded protein is CASSFRAGDEKLFF.

The chain links TRBV6-6 to TRBJ2-3, with D uncertain. Germline loops: CDR1 MNHNY, CDR2 SVGAGI (reference sequence). Trimming shortened V by 5 bases and J by 1 base, and 10 bases separated the two germline ends. The CDR3 sequence is 14 residues long. The DNA for the CDR3 is TGTGCCAGCAGTCCCGGGTTGCGCACAGATACGCAGTATTTT. Translated: CASSPGLRTDTQYF.

This chain links TRBV30 with TRBJ2-7; D possibly corresponds to TRBD2 (6 bases). The CDR3 totals 15 residues. Germline-derived CDR1 and CDR2 are GTSNPN and SVGIG (reference sequence). The ends were cut back, 2 bases at V and 0 bases at J, with 14 bases in the middle. This CDR3 is CAWSHSGDSSYEQYF. DNA for the CDR3: TGTGCCTGGAGTCATAGCGGCGATAGCTCCTACGAGCAGTACTTC. Combining the CDR3 with reference TRBV30 and TRBJ2-7 gives the whole variable domain SQTIHQWPATLVQPVGSPLSLECTVEGTSNPNLYWYRQAAGRGLQLLFYSVGIGQISSEVPQNLSASRPQDRQFILSSKKLLLSDSGFYLCAWSHSGDSSYEQYFGPGTRLTVT.

This clone appeared a single time. The gene calls are TRBV5-4 and TRBJ2-6, with 10 bases that match TRBD1. CDR3 length equals 18 residues. Germline CDR1 is SGHNT and CDR2 is YYREEE (reference sequence). Unmatched junction bases numbered 9, after V lost 6 bases and J lost 0 bases. Here the CDR3 reads CASIFGDRGVSGANVLTF. The CDR3 DNA is TGTGCCAGCATCTTCGGGGACAGGGGCGTCTCTGGGGCCAACGTCCTGACTTTC.

Note on this clone: At one end, the junction sequence differs from germline, possibly due to a read error. The gene calls are TRBV19 and TRBJ1-2, with TRBD1 as a possible D gene (5 bases). CDR1 and CDR2 from the germline V gene are LNHDA and SQIVND (reference sequence). The CDR3 totals 15 residues. CDR3 loop: CASSIGVFGRVSPSF. In nucleotides, the CDR3 is TGTGCCAGTAGTATAGGAGTCTTCGGCAGGGTTTCCCCAAGCTTC.

V is TRBV29-1 and J is TRBJ2-2; TRBD2 might be the D (5 bases). CDR1 and CDR2 from the germline V gene are SQVTM and ANQGSEA. Trimming stripped 7 bases from V and 7 bases from J, with 16 bases between. The CDR3 covers 13 residues. The CDR3 bases are TGCAGCGCACAGAGGGCGCAGGTCGGGGAGCTGTTTTTT. This codes for CSAQRAQVGELFF.

The chain couples TRBV12-2 to TRBJ2-5; TRBD2 is the table's D call and was not checked against the DNA. TRBV12-2 is a documented pseudogene. The CDR3 is 17 amino acids. In DNA, the CDR3 is TGTGCAAGTCGTGACTTGGTTAGGATCACCGTCGACGAGACCCAGTACTTC. It is translated as CASRDLVRITVDETQYF.

The chain joins TRBV18 to TRBJ1-1; maybe TRBD1 (6 bases). V was pared by 2 bases and J by 3 bases, with 16 bases between. The CDR3 runs to 16 residues. Germline V CDR1 and CDR2: KGHSH, LQKENI. DNA of the CDR3: TGTGCCAGCTCACCAGGTCGGGGGGCTTGGGACACTGAAGCTTTCTTT. It codes for CASSPGRGAWDTEAFF.